The rows below give T cell receptor beta chains drawn from one sample of a study of blood T cell repertoires in COVID-19. Clones were read by immunoSEQ multiplex PCR, and TCRdb kept only the in-frame ones, dropping some. This sample has around 160,000 clones, with about 88% found just once. Material: peripheral blood. These receptors originate from a man younger than 35 with acute or convalescent COVID-19. Both conserved end residues are part of each CDR3. D genes are given only for firm matches. The size of a clone is reported for some rows only, either as once, few or many, or as a class for expanded clones.

j_gene,v_gene,d_gene,abundance,CDR3nt,CDR3aa
TRBJ1-3,TRBV2,.,few,TGTGCCAGCAGTGACGGGTCATCTGGAAACACCATATATTTT,CASSDGSSGNTIYF
TRBJ2-2,TRBV12-3/TRBV12-4,.,.,TGTGCCAGCAGCCTCAGGGTCACCGGGGAGCTGTTTTTT,CASSLRVTGELFF
TRBJ1-1,TRBV3-1/TRBV3-2,.,few,TGTGCCAGCAGCCAAGCAGGGGCCACTGAAGCTTTCTTT,CASSQAGATEAFF
TRBJ2-3,TRBV7-2,.,.,TGTGCCAGCAGCAAACAAGTCGGGACTCCAGATACGCAGTATTTT,CASSKQVGTPDTQYF
TRBJ1-2,TRBV29-1,.,few,TGCAGCGTTGGTGGGGACTTTGTTACGAACTATGGCTACACCTTC,CSVGGDFVTNYGYTF
TRBJ2-7,TRBV5-1,TRBD1,.,TGCGCCAGCAGCCTCCCAGGGGGCTACGAGCAGTACTTC,CASSLPGGYEQYF
TRBJ1-5,TRBV4-1,.,.,TGCGCCAGCAGCCAAGATAGAAGCTTCAATCAGCCCCAGCATTTT,CASSQDRSFNQPQHF
TRBJ1-1,TRBV10-3,TRBD1,few,TGTGCCATCAGCACAGGGGCCACTAACACTGAAGCTTTCTTT,CAISTGATNTEAFF
TRBJ1-1,TRBV28,.,.,TGTGCCAGCAGTTTGCCTCGACAGCAGAACACTGAAGCTTTCTTT,CASSLPRQQNTEAFF
TRBJ1-6,TRBV27,.,.,TGTGCCAGCGGCCCTCGGAGCTCCTATAATTCACCCCTCCACTTT,CASGPRSSYNSPLHF
TRBJ1-5,TRBV6-1,TRBD1,.,TGTGCCAGCAGTGAAGGGACAGGGGGCGGACAGCCCCAGCATTTT,CASSEGTGGGQPQHF
TRBJ1-5,TRBV30,TRBD1,.,TGTGCCTGGAGTTCCGGGACAGGGATCGATCAGCCCCAGCATTTT,CAWSSGTGIDQPQHF
TRBJ2-5,TRBV2,.,.,TGTGCCAGCAGTGTACCTAATCAAGAGACCCAGTACTTC,CASSVPNQETQYF
TRBJ2-1,TRBV7-9,TRBD1,once,TGTGCCAGCAGCCAAGGGACAGGGGATTACAATGAGCAGTTCTTC,CASSQGTGDYNEQFF
TRBJ1-4,TRBV6-5,.,.,TGTGCCAGCAGTCTGAGAGGTACAACTAATGAAAAACTGTTTTTT,CASSLRGTTNEKLFF
TRBJ2-6,TRBV6-5,.,.,TGTGCGTCCCGGGCAGGGAGGAGAGGGGCCAACGTCCTGACTTTC,CASRAGRRGANVLTF
TRBJ1-3,TRBV28,.,.,TGTGCCAGCAGTCTTGACACTGGAAACACCATATATTTT,CASSLDTGNTIYF
TRBJ1-2,TRBV9,.,.,TGTGCCAGCAGCGTAGACCGCGCCCTTAACTATGGCTACACCTTC,CASSVDRALNYGYTF
TRBJ2-1,TRBV5-1,.,.,TGCGCCAGCAGAGATGGAGGGCAGAATGAGCAGTTCTTC,CASRDGGQNEQFF
TRBJ1-4,TRBV4-1,.,.,TGCGCCAGCAGCCAACGACACAGGGCAACTAATGAAAAACTGTTTTTT,CASSQRHRATNEKLFF
TRBJ2-3,TRBV5-1,.,.,TGCGCCAGCAGCTTGGTTGGCTCGCCCCGGGGGACAGATACGCAGTATTTT,CASSLVGSPRGTDTQYF
TRBJ1-1,TRBV6-5,.,.,TGTGCCAGCAGTTCAGGGGTTTACACTGAAGCTTTCTTT,CASSSGVYTEAFF
TRBJ1-1,TRBV9,TRBD1,.,TGTGCCAGCAGTGACTTTACGGGACAGTCGGCTTTCTTT,CASSDFTGQSAFF
TRBJ2-1,TRBV7-2,TRBD2,.,TGTGCCAGCAGCTCCGTACTAGCGGGGGAAGATGAGCAGTTCTTC,CASSSVLAGEDEQFF
TRBJ1-2,TRBV3-1/TRBV3-2,TRBD1,once,TGTGCCAGCAGCCAAGACATACAGGGGATCAAAGGCTACACCTTC,CASSQDIQGIKGYTF
TRBJ1-2,TRBV2,TRBD1,.,TGTGCCAGCAGTACTGCAGGGGGCTCCGAAGGCTACACCTTC,CASSTAGGSEGYTF
TRBJ2-5,TRBV5-8,.,.,TGTGCCAGCAGCTTGCACGGGAAAGAGACCCAGTACTTC,CASSLHGKETQYF
TRBJ2-5,TRBV2,TRBD1,.,TGTGCCAGCGGTCCCGGGACAGGGGTAGAGACCCAGTACTTC,CASGPGTGVETQYF
TRBJ1-5,TRBV19,TRBD1,.,TGTGCCAGTGTCGGACAGGGCTCGCGGCCCCAGCATTTT,CASVGQGSRPQHF
TRBJ2-2,TRBV5-4,TRBD2,once,TGTGCCAGCAGCTTACTAGCGGGGGGGAAAGGGGAGCTGTTTTTT,CASSLLAGGKGELFF
TRBJ1-3,TRBV20-1,.,.,TGCAGTGCTAGTGGTCAGGGTCCCTTCTCTGGAAACACCATATATTTT,CSASGQGPFSGNTIYF
TRBJ2-4,TRBV3-1/TRBV3-2,.,.,TGTGCCAGCAGCCAAGATATTGGAGTTCAGTACTTC,CASSQDIGVQYF